This TCR beta chain was sequenced during a study of PD-1 blockade in classical Hodgkin lymphoma. Overall study results and limits: There was a significant rise in CD4+ TCR diversity by C4D1, with no such rise for CD8+.

Of note for this clone: Its antigen is not identified.

Each and every patient relapsed after autologous stem cell transplantation, and patients got differing brentuximab vedotin exposure. Sequencing used immunoSEQ multiplex PCR; TCRdb keeps in-frame clones, though not all of them. The sample consists of 95,000 to 100,000 clones, roughly 90% of them appearing once. The CDR3 consists of 14 residues. Deletions cut 2 bases from V and 3 bases from J, with 10 bases between. The germline V gene has CDR1 SNHLY and CDR2 FYNNEI. Sequencing was performed on peripheral blood mononuclear cells (PBMCs), taken before the second cycle of nivolumab. This chain links TRBV2 with TRBJ1-2; weak D call: TRBD1 (5 bases). The sequence came from a human donor with classical Hodgkin lymphoma. The CDR3 DNA follows: TGTGCCAGCAGTGAATGGGGACGGGACTATGGCTACACCTTC. Protein sequence: CASSEWGRDYGYTF.